What follows are 19 T cell receptor beta chains derived from one specimen sequenced in a study of human T cells and chemical hapten exposure. Via MiXCR, TCRdb re-called the RACE reads, giving one row per CDR3 protein. The table lists 50,000 to 70,000 distinct CDR3 sequences, approximately 13% of them singletons. The time point is: patch test 3, about 24 weeks after DPC sensitization. Stated treatment: therapeutic diphenylcyclopropenone sensitization with weekly scalp DPC. Source: whole blood, taken in connection with sensitization to the hapten diphenylcyclopropenone (DPC). These receptors all come from a man younger than 45 with alopecia areata. Some clones in this sample may be carry-over from other donors' samples.

The rearrangement uses TRBV28 and TRBJ2-7, with a possible D match to TRBD2 (6 bases). V gave up 4 bases and J gave up 4 bases, with 8 bases separating them. This CDR3 has 12 amino acids. The germline V gene has CDR1 MDHEN and CDR2 SYDVKM. The CDR3 bases are TGTGCCAGCAGTTCCGGGACTTACGAGCAGTACTTC. Its translation is CASSSGTYEQYF.

In its sample, this clonotype was seen many times. The CDR3 sequence: CAISVKTNEKLFF. CDR3 sequence (DNA): TGTGCCATCTCAGTTAAAACTAATGAAAAACTGTTTTTT. V is TRBV10-3 and J is TRBJ1-4; D call uncertain. With 8 bases removed from V and 1 base from J, the gap between germline ends came to 8 bases. CDR1 and CDR2 from the germline V gene are ENHRY and SYGVKD. The CDR3 is made up of 13 amino acids.

The J gene is TRBJ2-2, the V gene TRBV28; possible D gene TRBD2, 6 bases. Germline loops: CDR1 MDHEN, CDR2 SYDVKM. The CDR3 runs to 15 residues. Trimming took off 2 bases at V and 4 bases at J, with 11 bases between the two ends. CDR3 in DNA: TGTGCCAGCAGTTTACCGGGACTTACCACCGGGGAGCTGTTTTTT. Amino acid sequence: CASSLPGLTTGELFF. Combining the CDR3 with reference TRBV28 and TRBJ2-2 gives the whole variable domain DVKVTQSSRYLVKRTGEKVFLECVQDMDHENMFWYRQDPGLGLRLIYFSYDVKMKEKGDIPEGYSVSREKKERFSLILESASTNQTSMYLCASSLPGLTTGELFFGEGSRLTVL.

This clonotype showed up just a few times. The chain is built from TRBV12-3 or TRBV12-4 and TRBJ2-5; D is ambiguous. The CDR3 runs 15 residues. The V end lost 2 bases, the J end lost 4 bases, and 14 bases lay between the germline ends. In nucleotides, the CDR3 is TGTGCCAGCAGTTTAATCTATCGGGCCGGAGAGACCCAGTACTTC. Its translation: CASSLIYRAGETQYF.

About this clonotype itself: A read error may be the cause here, since a much bigger clone is one base away. The chain combines TRBV6-2 or TRBV6-3 with TRBJ2-3; D is unclear. Germline V gives CDR1 MNHEY, CDR2 SVGEGT. V lost 0 bases to trimming and J lost 4 bases, with 2 bases between them. This CDR3 has 12 residues. The chain's CDR3 is CASSYSSDTQYF. In nucleotides, the CDR3 is TGTGCCAGCAGTTACTCGTCAGATACGCAGTATTTT.

This chain connects TRBV7-2 to TRBJ1-1; D uncertain. From germline, CDR1 is SGHTA and CDR2 FQGNSA. The V end lost 0 bases, the J end lost 1 base, and 3 bases lay between the germline ends. The CDR3 has 13 residues. CDR3 DNA: TGTGCCAGCAGCTTAGCCTGGAACACTGAAGCTTTCTTT. It encodes CASSLAWNTEAFF.

This clonotype was seen a few times. CDR3 residues: CASRYKPNDPSPLHF. DNA for the CDR3: TGTGCCAGCAGATATAAACCCAACGATCCTTCACCCCTCCACTTT. The V gene is TRBV5-5, the J gene TRBJ1-6; D is uncertain. The CDR3 length is 15 residues. V gave up 5 bases and J gave up 9 bases, with 18 bases separating them. Germline lookup yields CDR1 SGHKS and CDR2 YYEKEE (reference sequence). Variable domain in full (rest from reference TRBV5-5 and TRBJ1-6): DAGVTQSPTHLIKTRGQQVTLRCSPISGHKSVSWYQQVLGQGPQFIFQYYEKEERGRGNFPDRFSARQFPNYSSELNVNALLLGDSALYLCASRYKPNDPSPLHFGNGTRLTVT.

This clonotype has a count of ten or more. The chain couples TRBV24-1 to TRBJ2-2; the D gene could be TRBD1 or TRBD2 (6 bases each). CDR1 is KGHDR, CDR2 SFDVKD, per germline. V was trimmed by 6 bases and J by 3 bases, leaving 13 bases between them. CDR3 size: 15 residues. The DNA for the CDR3 is TGTGCCACCAGTCGGGGGCGGAGGCACACCGGGGAGCTGTTTTTT. Translated, it gives CATSRGRRHTGELFF.

This clonotype showed up many times. The rearrangement links TRBV6-1 to TRBJ2-5; 7 bases map to TRBD2. The CDR3 has 16 residues. Germline V lookup: CDR1 MNHNS, CDR2 SASEGT. With 7 bases clipped from V and 0 bases from J, the junction kept 11 bases outside the gene matches. In nucleotides, the CDR3 is TGTGCCAGCACTTACCGGGACTACCTGTACCAAGAGACCCAGTACTTC. Translation: CASTYRDYLYQETQYF.

This rearrangement joins TRBV7-9 to TRBJ2-3; TRBD1 is a possible D gene (5 bases). CDR1 and CDR2 from the germline V gene are SEHNR and FQNEAQ (reference sequence). The V and J ends lost 2 bases and 2 bases respectively, with 14 bases between them. This CDR3 has 16 residues. As DNA, the CDR3 is TGTGCCAGCAGCTTATTAGGCGCAGGGAACACAGATACGCAGTATTTT. It specifies CASSLLGAGNTDTQYF. Based on the CDR3 plus reference TRBV7-9 and TRBJ2-3, the full variable domain is DTGVSQNPRHKITKRGQNVTFRCDPISEHNRLYWYRQTLGQGPEFLTYFQNEAQLEKSRLLSDRFSAERPKGSFSTLEIQRTEQGDSAMYLCASSLLGAGNTDTQYFGPGTRLTVL.

This clonotype was detected only a few times. The V gene is TRBV7-2, the J gene TRBJ1-5; TRBD1 agrees at 7 bases. The CDR3 is 15 residues long. Germline V gives CDR1 SGHTA, CDR2 FQGNSA. V lost 5 bases to trimming and J lost 6 bases; unmatched junction nucleotides: 10. The CDR3 DNA is TGTGCCAGCAGCAAGTGGGACAGCGTCTCTCAGCCCCAGCATTTT. This translates into CASSKWDSVSQPQHF. The whole variable domain, remainder taken from reference TRBV7-2 and TRBJ1-5, is GAGVSQSPSNKVTEKGKDVELRCDPISGHTALYWYRQSLGQGLEFLIYFQGNSAPDKSGLPSDRFSAERTGGSVSTLTIQRTQQEDSAVYLCASSKWDSVSQPQHFGDGTRLSIL.

There are many counts of this clonotype. J is TRBJ2-5 and V is TRBV6-1; D is possibly TRBD2 (6 bases). The V end was cut by 11 bases, the J end by 5 bases, with 9 bases between. Germline CDR1 MNHNS, CDR2 SASEGT. This CDR3 has 10 residues. CDR3 nucleotides: TGTGCCGGACGGGGGGAGACCCAGTACTTC. Translation gives CAGRGETQYF.

There are a few counts of this clonotype. This chain connects TRBV7-8 to TRBJ2-1; 14 bases agree with TRBD2. J was trimmed by 10 bases and V by 4 bases; bases with no gene match: 9. Germline V CDR1 and CDR2: SGHVS, FQNEAQ. The CDR3 has 16 amino acids. CDR3 in DNA: TGTGCCAGCAGCTCCCCAGGACTAGCGGGGGGAACCGAGCAGTTCTTC. Its protein is CASSSPGLAGGTEQFF.

This clonotype has at least ten counts. This rearrangement joins TRBV20-1 to TRBJ2-1, with D possibly being TRBD1 or TRBD2 (5 bases each). The germline gives CDR1 DFQATT, CDR2 SNEGSKA (reference sequence). Trimming removed 1 base at V and 2 bases at J, with 12 bases between. The CDR3 sequence is 15 residues long. The DNA for the CDR3 is TGCAGTGCTAGAGCTGAGGGGAAGCCCTACAATGAGCAGTTCTTC. This codes for CSARAEGKPYNEQFF.

This clonotype was detected a few times. The chain uses TRBV19 and TRBJ2-1; 7 nucleotides line up with TRBD1. The V and J ends lost 6 bases and 15 bases, in that order; junction bases with no gene match: 8. This CDR3 spans 11 amino acids. The germline CDR1 and CDR2 sequences are LNHDA and SQIVND (reference sequence). CDR3 bases: TGTGCCAGTAGAAGGGACAGCCGAATGTTCTTC. Translated: CASRRDSRMFF.

This clonotype has at least ten counts. The J gene is TRBJ1-1, the V gene TRBV6-1; no clear D. The germline V gene has CDR1 MNHNS and CDR2 SASEGT. This CDR3 comprises 13 residues. The ends were cut back, 1 base at V and 9 bases at J, with 12 bases in the middle. Here the CDR3 DNA reads TGTGCCAGCAGTGAAGGGACGTACAGCCAAGCTTTCTTT. Residues: CASSEGTYSQAFF.

In its sample, this clonotype was seen once. The V gene is TRBV9, the J gene TRBJ2-5; D may match TRBD1 or TRBD2 (5 bases each). Trimming removed 3 bases at V and 3 bases at J, with 12 bases between. The germline V gene has CDR1 SGDLS and CDR2 YYNGEE. This CDR3 has 14 residues. This CDR3 reads CASSAGPGEETQYF. CDR3 nucleotide sequence: TGTGCCAGCAGCGCGGGACCAGGAGAAGAGACCCAGTACTTC.

There are a few counts of this clonotype. V is TRBV3-1 and J is TRBJ2-7; D gene ambiguous. CDR1 and CDR2 from the germline V gene are LGHDT and YNNKEL (reference sequence). This CDR3 has 15 residues. V lost 0 bases and J lost 0, with 9 bases in between. The CDR3 loop reads CASSQDRLRSYEQYF. The CDR3 coding sequence is TGTGCCAGCAGCCAAGACCGTCTTCGCTCCTACGAGCAGTACTTC.

Ten or more counts support this clonotype. This chain connects TRBV28 to TRBJ2-3; 8 nucleotides agree with TRBD1. This CDR3 is 16 amino acids long. The junction had 10 bases not matched to a gene; V was cut back by 5 bases and J by 3 bases. CDR1 MDHEN and CDR2 SYDVKM come from the germline V gene. Written as DNA, the CDR3 is TGTGCCAGCAGTCCAACGGACAGGGTAGATACAGATACGCAGTATTTT. Translated, it gives CASSPTDRVDTDTQYF.